The clone carrying this TCR beta chain was recorded a few times. Researchers ran the PCR with 60 Vbeta and 13 Jbeta primers. Under the authors' procedure: As a later analysis found, there were 70 million to 100 million unique TCR beta chains, of which roughly 11 million were shared. Clones were sequenced by immunoSEQ multiplex PCR, and TCRdb holds only the in-frame ones, with some missing. V, J and clone size reflect that table, while D and trimming were determined from the DNA. Altogether 160,000 or so clones are present, roughly 80% being singletons, with the ten largest covering 4.3%. These data originate in a study of cytomegalovirus exposure and HLA in healthy donors. Germline CDR1 is SGHVS and CDR2 is FQNEAQ. This CDR3 has 18 residues. The V end lost 1 base, the J end lost 1 base, and 16 bases lay between the germline ends.

Sequences were obtained from PBMCs. The sequence came from a man aged 40-55 years in good health and CMV-seronegative. The rearrangement links TRBV7-8 to TRBJ2-2, with a possible D match to TRBD1 (5 bases). The CDR3 loop reads CASSLVRVGLRNTGELFF. DNA of the CDR3: TGTGCCAGCAGCTTAGTCAGGGTTGGGCTTAGGAACACCGGGGAGCTGTTTTTT.